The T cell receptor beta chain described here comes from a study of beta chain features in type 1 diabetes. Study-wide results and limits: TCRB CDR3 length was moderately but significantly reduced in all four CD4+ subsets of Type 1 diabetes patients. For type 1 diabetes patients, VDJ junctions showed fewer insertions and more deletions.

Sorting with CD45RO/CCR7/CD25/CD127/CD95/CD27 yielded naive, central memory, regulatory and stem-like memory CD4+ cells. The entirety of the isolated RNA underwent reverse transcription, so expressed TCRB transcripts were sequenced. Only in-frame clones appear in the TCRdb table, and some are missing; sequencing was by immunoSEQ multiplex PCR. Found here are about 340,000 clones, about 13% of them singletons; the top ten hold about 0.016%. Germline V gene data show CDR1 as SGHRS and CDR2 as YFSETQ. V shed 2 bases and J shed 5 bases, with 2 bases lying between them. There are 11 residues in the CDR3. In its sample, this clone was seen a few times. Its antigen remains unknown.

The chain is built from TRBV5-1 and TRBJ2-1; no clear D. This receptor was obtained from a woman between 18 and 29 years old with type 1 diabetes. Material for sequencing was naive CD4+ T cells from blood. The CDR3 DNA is TGCGCCAGCAGCTTCGACAATGAGCAGTTCTTC. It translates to CASSFDNEQFF.